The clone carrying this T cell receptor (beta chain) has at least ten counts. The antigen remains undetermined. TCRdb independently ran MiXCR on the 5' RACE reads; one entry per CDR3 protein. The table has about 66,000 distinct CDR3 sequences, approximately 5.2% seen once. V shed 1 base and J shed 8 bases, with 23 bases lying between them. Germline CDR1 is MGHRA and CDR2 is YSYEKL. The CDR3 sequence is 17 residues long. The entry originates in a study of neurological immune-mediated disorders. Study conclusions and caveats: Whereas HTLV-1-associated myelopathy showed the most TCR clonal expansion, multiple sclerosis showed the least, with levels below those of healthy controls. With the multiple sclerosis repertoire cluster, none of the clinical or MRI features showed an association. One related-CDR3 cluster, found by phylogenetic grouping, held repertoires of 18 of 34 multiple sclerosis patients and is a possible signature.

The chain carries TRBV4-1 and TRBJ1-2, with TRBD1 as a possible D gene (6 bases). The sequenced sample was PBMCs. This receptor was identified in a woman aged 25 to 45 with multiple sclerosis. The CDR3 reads CASSQGPAAGRGEGYTF. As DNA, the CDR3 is TGCGCCAGCAGCCAAGGGCCTGCGGCGGGCAGGGGCGAGGGCTACACCTTC.